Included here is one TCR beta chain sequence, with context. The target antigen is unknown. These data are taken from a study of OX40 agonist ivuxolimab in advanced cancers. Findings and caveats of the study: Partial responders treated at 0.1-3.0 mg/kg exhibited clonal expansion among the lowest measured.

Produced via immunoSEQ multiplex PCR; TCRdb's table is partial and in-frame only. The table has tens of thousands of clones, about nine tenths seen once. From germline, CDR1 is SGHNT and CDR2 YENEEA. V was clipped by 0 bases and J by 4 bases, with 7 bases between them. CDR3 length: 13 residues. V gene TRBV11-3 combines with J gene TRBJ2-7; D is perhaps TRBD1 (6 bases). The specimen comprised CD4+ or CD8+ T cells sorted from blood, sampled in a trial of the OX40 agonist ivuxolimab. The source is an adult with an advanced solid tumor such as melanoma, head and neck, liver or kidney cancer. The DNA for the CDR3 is TGTGCCAGCAGCTTAGACAGGGGTTACGAGCAGTACTTC. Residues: CASSLDRGYEQYF.